Shown below are 19 T cell receptor beta chains from a single sample sequenced in a study of shared clonotypes between healthy human individuals. TCRdb's copy holds only in-frame clones and misses some; the assay was immunoSEQ multiplex PCR. Among fewer than 600,000 clones listed, around 76% were seen once. Sequencing was carried out using PBMCs. Receptor source: a woman aged 40-49 years in good health. Some clones in this sample may be carry-over from other donors' samples.

V is TRBV7-2 and J is TRBJ2-7, with D uncertain. The V and J ends lost 0 bases and 3 bases respectively, with 12 bases between them. The CDR3 has 15 residues. Germline V gene lookup returns CDR1 SGHTA and CDR2 FQGNSA. CDR3 DNA sequence: TGTGCCAGCAGCTTAGCCCGCGGCCAGGTCTACGAGCAGTACTTC. Translation gives CASSLARGQVYEQYF. Together with reference TRBV7-2 and TRBJ2-7, the CDR3 gives the full variable domain: GAGVSQSPSNKVTEKGKDVELRCDPISGHTALYWYRQSLGQGLEFLIYFQGNSAPDKSGLPSDRFSAERTGGSVSTLTIQRTQQEDSAVYLCASSLARGQVYEQYFGPGTRLTVT.

This chain connects TRBV28 to TRBJ1-3, with D perhaps TRBD1 (5 bases). With 7 bases removed from V and 1 base from J, the gap between germline ends came to 17 bases. The CDR3 covers 16 residues. Germline V gene sequence: CDR1 MDHEN, CDR2 SYDVKM. The CDR3 here is CASTLPGTASGNTIYF. CDR3 nucleotides: TGTGCCAGCACTCTACCAGGGACGGCATCTGGAAACACCATATATTTT.

This chain connects TRBV11-3 to TRBJ1-1; D not resolved. CDR3 length: 14 residues. Germline-derived CDR1 and CDR2 are SGHNT and YENEEA. V dropped 5 bases and J dropped 5 bases, with 15 bases sitting between them. CDR3 region: CASSPTREGTEAFF. For the CDR3, the DNA is TGTGCCAGCAGCCCGACCCGGGAGGGAACTGAAGCTTTCTTT.

This clone was observed a single time. The genes are TRBV7-2 and TRBJ1-1; no definite D call. The V gene lost 5 bases and the J gene lost 4 bases, with 11 bases spanning the gap. This CDR3 is built from 13 residues. Germline V gene sequence: CDR1 SGHTA, CDR2 FQGNSA. The CDR3 DNA reads TGTGCCAGCAGCGCCCTGGGAGGCACTGAAGCTTTCTTT. Residues: CASSALGGTEAFF.

Of note for this clone: This is likely an artifact of a read error, given a far larger clone one base away. Different DNA sequences within this sample yield the same CDR3. The chain combines TRBV30 with TRBJ1-1, with D possibly being TRBD1 (5 bases). The CDR3 extends over 14 amino acids. Germline V gene data show CDR1 as GTSNPN and CDR2 as SVGIG (reference sequence). CDR3 region: CAWSPIRGTAEAFF. The CDR3 nucleotides read TGTGCCTGGAGTCCCATAAGGGGCACAGCTGAAGCCTTCTTT.

V usage is TRBV19 and J usage is TRBJ2-7; D possibly corresponds to TRBD1 (5 bases). V was shortened by 9 bases and J by 3 bases, with 15 bases between the two germline ends. The germline V gene has CDR1 LNHDA and CDR2 SQIVND (reference sequence). The CDR3 sequence is 13 residues long. CDR3 coding DNA: TGTGCCAGCGCCCCAGGGCTTGTCTACGAGCAGTACTTC. This gives the protein CASAPGLVYEQYF.

With respect to this clone: A far larger clone is one base from this, pointing to a likely read error. V is TRBV29-1 and J is TRBJ2-2; 13 nucleotides line up with TRBD2. In germline, CDR1 is SQVTM, CDR2 ANQGSEA. The CDR3 runs to 16 residues. CDR3 loop: CSVPRTSGSSTEELFF. CDR3 coding DNA: TGCAGCGTCCCCAGGACTAGCGGGAGCTCCACCGAGGAGCTGTTTTTT.

This clone was observed a few times. The chain recombines TRBV19 with TRBJ1-4; D is unresolved. The V end lost 1 base, the J end lost 0 bases, and 9 bases lay between the germline ends. This CDR3 is 16 amino acids long. The V gene's germline CDR1 is LNHDA and CDR2 SQIVND (reference sequence). Here the CDR3 reads CASSIVATSTNEKLFF. The CDR3 DNA follows: TGTGCCAGTAGTATAGTGGCCACCTCAACTAATGAAAAACTGTTTTTT.

The genes are TRBV19 and TRBJ1-1, with a tentative D call TRBD1 (5 bases). V dropped 3 bases and J dropped 6 bases, with 8 bases sitting between them. In germline, CDR1 is LNHDA, CDR2 SQIVND (reference sequence). The CDR3 is 12 amino acids. The CDR3 spells CASSMAGPEAFF. Written as DNA, the CDR3 is TGTGCCAGTAGTATGGCAGGGCCTGAAGCTTTCTTT.

The chain couples TRBV6-6 to TRBJ1-2, with D possibly TRBD1 on 6 matching bases. V shed 8 bases and J shed 7 bases, with 11 bases lying between them. Per the germline V gene, CDR1 is MNHNY and CDR2 is SVGAGI (reference sequence). The CDR3 length is 11 residues. CDR3 bases: TGTGCCAGCTCAGGGGTCCGTGGCTACACCTTC. This translates into CASSGVRGYTF.

As regards this clone: A much larger clone differs by one base, so this may be a read error. The chain combines TRBV30 with TRBJ1-2; TRBD1 matches at 11 bases. After removal of 4 bases from V and 3 bases from J, the junction contained 4 bases not matched to a gene. The length of the CDR3 is 14 residues. Germline CDR1 GTSNPN, CDR2 SVGIG (reference sequence). The CDR3: CAWTRTGGYYGYTF. DNA for the CDR3: TGTGCCTGGACCCGGACAGGGGGCTACTATGGCTACACCTTC.

This clone was counted between two and nine times. The chain has TRBV29-1 and TRBJ2-3; a possible D gene is TRBD1 (6 bases). CDR3 length: 12 residues. Trimming pared 4 bases from V and 2 bases from J, leaving 7 bases between. Germline CDR1 is SQVTM and CDR2 is ANQGSEA. CDR3 in amino acids: CSVGDNTDTQYF. DNA for the CDR3: TGCAGCGTTGGGGACAACACAGATACGCAGTATTTT.

This chain connects TRBV6-1 to TRBJ2-7; D ambiguous. CDR1 and CDR2 (germline): MNHNS, SASEGT. The V end lost 7 bases, the J end lost 0 bases, and 10 bases lay between the germline ends. The CDR3 has 13 residues. The CDR3, as DNA: TGTGCCAGCAAACAACCCTCCTCCTACGAGCAGTACTTC. Its protein product is CASKQPSSYEQYF.

The rearrangement links TRBV5-1 to TRBJ2-5; D assignment may be TRBD1 or TRBD2 (5 bases each). The J call is doubtful: the DNA matches TRBJ2-7 better. The CDR3 sequence is 15 residues long. Germline values: CDR1 SGHRS, CDR2 YFSETQ. The CDR3 nucleotides are TGCGCCAGCAGCTTGGATAAGGGGAGCCCAGACGAGCAGTACTTC. It yields the protein CASSLDKGSPDEQYF.

As regards this clone: This sample also contains other DNA sequences that code for the same CDR3. The chain combines TRBV7-9 with TRBJ1-5; D may be TRBD1 (5 bases). Germline values: CDR1 SEHNR, CDR2 FQNEAQ (reference sequence). The CDR3 sequence is 14 residues long. Trimming removed 1 base from V and 7 bases from J, with 11 bases in between. The CDR3 protein is CASSLGGVGQPQHF. The CDR3 DNA sequence: TGTGCCAGCAGCTTAGGAGGGGTCGGGCAGCCCCAGCATTTT.

The chain employs TRBV7-2 and TRBJ2-7; a weak D match, TRBD1 (6 bases). V was pared by 6 bases and J by 4 bases, with 19 bases between. The CDR3 is 15 amino acids. Germline assignment: CDR1 SGHTA and CDR2 FQGNSA. The CDR3 spells CASRLTPEGVYEQYF. The CDR3 nucleotides read TGTGCCAGCAGATTGACACCTGAGGGGGTGTACGAGCAGTACTTC.

This chain links TRBV7-2 with TRBJ1-1; D gene ambiguous. The V gene's germline CDR1 is SGHTA and CDR2 FQGNSA. This CDR3 is built from 16 residues. The V end was cut by 5 bases, the J end by 1 base, with 17 bases between. This chain's CDR3 is CASSPSLGAQNTEAFF. The CDR3 nucleotides are TGTGCCAGCAGCCCTTCGTTGGGCGCACAGAACACTGAAGCTTTCTTT. The variable domain in full, with the rest retrieved from reference TRBV7-2 and TRBJ1-1, is GAGVSQSPSNKVTEKGKDVELRCDPISGHTALYWYRQSLGQGLEFLIYFQGNSAPDKSGLPSDRFSAERTGGSVSTLTIQRTQQEDSAVYLCASSPSLGAQNTEAFFGQGTRLTVV.

The rearrangement links TRBV5-4 to TRBJ2-1; 12 bases align to TRBD2. CDR1 is SGHNT and CDR2 is YYREEE in the germline V gene (reference sequence). With V trimmed by 0 bases and J by 12 bases, 7 bases remained unmatched. The CDR3 length is 15 residues. The CDR3 region has the DNA TGTGCCAGCAGCTTGGATACTAGCGGGAGGCAGAGGCAGTTCTTC. It codes for CASSLDTSGRQRQFF.

This clone has just a few counts. The V and J genes are TRBV28 and TRBJ1-3, with a weak D call TRBD1 (5 bases). The CDR3 is made up of 15 amino acids. Trimming shortened V by 6 bases and J by 1 base, and 13 bases separated the two germline ends. CDR1 and CDR2 from the germline V gene are MDHEN and SYDVKM. CDR3 nucleotide sequence: TGTGCCAGCAGGAACCGGGACGTGTCTGGAAACACCATATATTTT. This gives the protein CASRNRDVSGNTIYF.